This T cell receptor (beta chain) was captured in a study of T cells in localized non-small cell lung cancer. Germline V gene lookup returns CDR1 SGHDN and CDR2 FVKESK. This CDR3 has 13 residues. Trimming took off 5 bases at V and 6 bases at J, with 8 bases between the two ends. Using immunoSEQ multiplex PCR, the repertoire was profiled, and TCRdb retains in-frame clones only, with some absent. The repertoire has 52,000 or so clones, roughly 84% of them found once; the top ten carry approximately 17%. V is TRBV14 and J is TRBJ1-6; D is uncertain. Here the sequenced sample was peripheral blood mononuclear cells, taken before any cancer treatment. The receptor was isolated from a man aged 35 to 70 with stage III lung adenocarcinoma. The CDR3 nucleotides read TGTGCCAGCAGCTTCAATTTTAATTCACCCCTCCACTTT. This gives the protein CASSFNFNSPLHF.